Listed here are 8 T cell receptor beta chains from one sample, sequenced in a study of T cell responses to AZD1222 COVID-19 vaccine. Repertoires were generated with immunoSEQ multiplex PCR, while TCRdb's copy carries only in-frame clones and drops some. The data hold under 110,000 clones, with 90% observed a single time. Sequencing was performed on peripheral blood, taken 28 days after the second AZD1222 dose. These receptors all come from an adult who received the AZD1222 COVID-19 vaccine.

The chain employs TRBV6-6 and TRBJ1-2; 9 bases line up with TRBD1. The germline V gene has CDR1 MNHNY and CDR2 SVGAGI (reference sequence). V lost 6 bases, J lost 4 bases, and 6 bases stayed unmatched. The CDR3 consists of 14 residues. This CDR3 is CASSTGTGTYGYTF. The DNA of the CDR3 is TGTGCCAGCAGCACCGGGACAGGGACCTATGGCTACACCTTC.

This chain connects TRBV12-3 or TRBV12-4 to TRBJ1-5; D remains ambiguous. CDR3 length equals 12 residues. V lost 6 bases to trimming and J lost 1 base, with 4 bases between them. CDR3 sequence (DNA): TGTGCCAGCAGCCCGAGCAATCAGCCCCAGCATTTT. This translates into CASSPSNQPQHF.

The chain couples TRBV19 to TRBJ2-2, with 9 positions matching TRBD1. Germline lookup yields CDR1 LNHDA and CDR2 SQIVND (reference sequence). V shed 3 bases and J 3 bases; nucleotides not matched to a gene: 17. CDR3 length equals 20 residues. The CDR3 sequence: CASSISPITRDRDYTGELFF. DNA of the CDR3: TGTGCCAGTAGTATTTCTCCGATAACCCGGGACAGGGACTACACCGGGGAGCTGTTTTTT.

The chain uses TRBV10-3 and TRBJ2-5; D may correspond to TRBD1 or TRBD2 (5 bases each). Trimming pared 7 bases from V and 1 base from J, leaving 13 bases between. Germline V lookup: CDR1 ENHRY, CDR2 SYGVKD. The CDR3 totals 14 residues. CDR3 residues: CAIMGDRFQETQYF. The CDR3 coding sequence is TGTGCCATCATGGGGGACCGATTCCAAGAGACCCAGTACTTC.

The CDR3 spells CASSPDRVTEKLFF. CDR3 coding DNA: TGTGCCAGTAGTCCCGACAGGGTTACTGAAAAACTGTTTTTT. The chain links TRBV19 to TRBJ1-4; 7 bases map to TRBD1. The CDR3 is 14 residues long. Germline assignment: CDR1 LNHDA and CDR2 SQIVND (reference sequence). The ends lost 5 bases at V and 7 bases at J; junction bases unmatched: 7.

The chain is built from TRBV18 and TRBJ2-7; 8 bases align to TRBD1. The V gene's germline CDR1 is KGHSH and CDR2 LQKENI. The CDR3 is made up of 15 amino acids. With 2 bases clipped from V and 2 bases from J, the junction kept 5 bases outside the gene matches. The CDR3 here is CASSPYKTGAYEQYF. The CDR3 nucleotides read TGTGCCAGCTCACCATATAAGACAGGGGCCTACGAGCAGTACTTC.

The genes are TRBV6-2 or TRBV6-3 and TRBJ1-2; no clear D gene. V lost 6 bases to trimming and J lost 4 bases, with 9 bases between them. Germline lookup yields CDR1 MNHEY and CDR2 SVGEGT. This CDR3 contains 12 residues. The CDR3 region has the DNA TGTGCCAGCAGCTCCGGACCCTATGGCTACACCTTC. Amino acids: CASSSGPYGYTF.

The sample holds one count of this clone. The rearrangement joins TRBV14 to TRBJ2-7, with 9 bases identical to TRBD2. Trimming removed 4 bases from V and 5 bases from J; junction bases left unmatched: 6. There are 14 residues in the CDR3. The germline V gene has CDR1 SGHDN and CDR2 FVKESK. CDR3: CASSPSGGINEQYF. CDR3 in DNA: TGTGCCAGCAGCCCCAGCGGGGGGATAAACGAGCAGTACTTC.